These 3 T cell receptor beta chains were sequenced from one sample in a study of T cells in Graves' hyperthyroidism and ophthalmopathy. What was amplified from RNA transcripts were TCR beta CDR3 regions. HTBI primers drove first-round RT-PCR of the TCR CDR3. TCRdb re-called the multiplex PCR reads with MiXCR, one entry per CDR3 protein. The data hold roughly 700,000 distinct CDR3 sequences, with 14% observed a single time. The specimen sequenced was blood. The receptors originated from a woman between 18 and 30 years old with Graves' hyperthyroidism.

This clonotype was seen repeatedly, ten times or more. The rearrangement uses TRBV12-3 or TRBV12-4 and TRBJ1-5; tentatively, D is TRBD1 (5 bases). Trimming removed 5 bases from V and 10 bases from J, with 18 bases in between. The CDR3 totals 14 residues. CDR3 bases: TGTGCCAGCAGTCCAGGGAACGGGTTCAGCCCCCAGCATTTT. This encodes CASSPGNGFSPQHF.

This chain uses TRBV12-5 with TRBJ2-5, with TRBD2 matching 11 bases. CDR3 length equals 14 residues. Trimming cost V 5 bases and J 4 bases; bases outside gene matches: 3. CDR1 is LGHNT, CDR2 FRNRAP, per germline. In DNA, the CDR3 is TGTGCTAGTGGTATTGGACTAGCGGGAGAGACCCAGTACTTC. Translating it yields CASGIGLAGETQYF.

CDR3 sequence reads: CASKWEREGTDTQYF. The CDR3 bases are TGCGCCAGCAAGTGGGAGCGGGAGGGCACAGATACGCAGTATTTT. This chain uses TRBV4-3 with TRBJ2-3; 9 bases are shared with TRBD2. Trimming at V came to 7 bases and at J to 1 base, leaving 6 bases not matched to a gene. Germline V gives CDR1 LGHNA, CDR2 YSLEER. The CDR3 length is 15 residues.